In this sample, the clone carrying this T cell receptor beta chain turned up a few times. This specimen comes from a study of CD8 T cells in Susac syndrome. Reverse transcription of roughly 0.45 to 1 ug RNA was performed with random hexamers. Multiplex PCR with immunoSEQ amplified the TCR beta CDR3 across 54 Vbeta and 13 Jbeta. TCRdb ran MiXCR on the immunoSEQ multiplex PCR reads and lists one entry per CDR3 protein. The sample records under 150,000 distinct CDR3 sequences, about 94% being singletons. Sequencing of TCR beta was undertaken in CD8+ and CD4+ T cells derived from blood. Controls were healthy donors (matched for age and sex). The junction had 12 bases not matched to a gene; V was cut back by 7 bases and J by 0 bases. This CDR3 is built from 17 residues. Per germline, CDR1 SQVTM and CDR2 ANQGSEA.

The V and J genes are TRBV29-1 and TRBJ1-3; 10 nucleotides match TRBD1. The TCR sequence derives from a human donor in good health. What was sequenced was CD8+ T cells from PBMCs. The CDR3 spells CSDPPGQGRSSGNTIYF. For the CDR3, the DNA is TGCAGCGATCCGCCGGGACAGGGGCGTAGCTCTGGAAACACCATATATTTT.